This TCR beta chain was identified during a study of blood T cell repertoires in COVID-19. Looking at the study overall: Sites in the United States, Italy and Spain provided acute and convalescent COVID-19 samples. The cDNA or gDNA used as material had been derived from T cells, B-cell-depleted T cells, or PBMCs.

The method was immunoSEQ multiplex PCR; TCRdb's version includes in-frame clones alone and lacks a portion of them. Among roughly 98,000 clones listed, 80% to 90% were seen once. Trimming took 5 bases from V and 5 from J; bases not matched to a gene: 5. CDR1 and CDR2 (germline): LNHDA, SQIVND (reference sequence). This CDR3 has 14 amino acids. The chain combines TRBV19 with TRBJ1-2, with TRBD1 matching over 10 bases. This sequence was found in a human donor in a cohort sampled during active COVID-19. The sequenced material came from peripheral blood. CDR3 coding DNA: TGTGCCAGTAGTCCGGGACAGGGGAGGTATGGCTACACCTTC. Its translation is CASSPGQGRYGYTF. The full variable domain, completed using reference TRBV19 and TRBJ1-2, is DGGITQSPKYLFRKEGQNVTLSCEQNLNHDAMYWYRQDPGQGLRLIYYSQIVNDFQKGDIAEGYSVSREKKESFPLTVTSAQKNPTAFYLCASSPGQGRYGYTFGSGTRLTVV.